A selection of T cell receptor beta chains follows, all from one sample in a study of cytomegalovirus exposure and HLA in healthy donors. Libraries were prepared by immunoSEQ multiplex PCR; TCRdb keeps only in-frame clonotypes and omits some of them. The profile covers 100,000 to 120,000 clones, with 76% appearing a single time and around 15% taken by the ten largest. Sequenced: PBMCs. These receptors came from a man aged 25-40 years in good health and CMV-seropositive. The CDR3 runs from the conserved cysteine through the conserved F or W.

v_gene | len | CDR3aa
TRBV2 | 16 | CASSVYRARRDQPQHF
TRBV7-2 | 14 | CASSLVEVFYGYTF
TRBV6-5 | 15 | CASRLRRDRSHEQYF
TRBV5-4 | 15 | CASSFLQGSTDTQYF
TRBV2 | 12 | CASRLAGETQYF
TRBV7-9 | 15 | CASSLLAGPTDTQYF
TRBV6-5 | 16 | CASSYSQGSGANVLTF
TRBV5-5 | 11 | CASSSGSLQYF
TRBV11-2 | 15 | CASSQTAGGNTEAFF
TRBV25-1 | 12 | CASSLGDYGYTF
TRBV5-1 | 16 | CASSLGPEAGNQPQHF
TRBV5-6 | 16 | CASSGGLRGLRETQYF
TRBV11-2 | 15 | CASSGAGGPDREQFF
TRBV9 | 15 | CASSVVGGPNTEAFF
TRBV27 | 14 | CASSFGGGINEQYF
TRBV7-9 | 10 | CASSLIEAFF
TRBV6-6 | 16 | CASSYSEGSATGELFF
TRBV30 | 13 | CAWSPTANYGYTF
TRBV7-8 | 15 | CASSSGTGGAGNQFF
TRBV20-1 | 11 | CSARFADTQYF
TRBV7-9 | 13 | CASSLAETSGYTF
TRBV5-1 | 12 | CASSLEMGTEYF
TRBV5-4 | 15 | CASSFLDRVPYEQYF
TRBV27 | 14 | CASSLRGASYEQYF
TRBV30 | 13 | CAWSLNSNTEAFF
TRBV27 | 14 | CASAGGRDNSPLHF
TRBV7-9 | 19 | CASSLAGGGRGSGANVLTF
TRBV4-3 | 15 | CASSQRDSRKEKLFF
TRBV7-6 | 14 | CASSLGGVTYEQYF
TRBV13 | 13 | CASSETANYGYTF
TRBV7-9 | 17 | CASSTYRGSLLMDEQYF
TRBV25-1 | 14 | CASSESGQIQPQHF
TRBV7-2 | 14 | CASSPRGGRHEQYF
TRBV27 | 16 | CASSYTPGGSYNEQFF
TRBV7-9 | 16 | CASRSGTGLLGNEQFF
TRBV5-1 | 15 | CASSPEDRETQPQHF
TRBV10-3 | 15 | CAISESSDRGYGYTF
TRBV29-1 | 20 | CSVEAELATGGLVDVETQYF
TRBV5-1 | 16 | CASSFLGTAVSGELFF
TRBV6-1 | 12 | CASTGDILEQYF
TRBV4-2 | 15 | CASSQEQYSNQPQHF
TRBV9 | 17 | CASSVATGPLLNQPQHF
TRBV27 | 14 | CASSPRPGWNIQYF
TRBV7-9 | 14 | CASSVPGSDYEQYF
TRBV7-9 | 15 | CASSLAGGGREKLFF
TRBV7-9 | 16 | CASSTSSGGATDTQYF
TRBV27 | 16 | CASSLAAGIMNTEAFF
TRBV28 | 13 | CASSRGVNYGYTF
TRBV18 | 14 | CASSGGSSYNEQFF
TRBV19 | 16 | CASSIRGQGYTGELFF
TRBV5-1 | 14 | CASRPGGEDYGYTF
TRBV20-1 | 11 | CSKLGSNEQFF